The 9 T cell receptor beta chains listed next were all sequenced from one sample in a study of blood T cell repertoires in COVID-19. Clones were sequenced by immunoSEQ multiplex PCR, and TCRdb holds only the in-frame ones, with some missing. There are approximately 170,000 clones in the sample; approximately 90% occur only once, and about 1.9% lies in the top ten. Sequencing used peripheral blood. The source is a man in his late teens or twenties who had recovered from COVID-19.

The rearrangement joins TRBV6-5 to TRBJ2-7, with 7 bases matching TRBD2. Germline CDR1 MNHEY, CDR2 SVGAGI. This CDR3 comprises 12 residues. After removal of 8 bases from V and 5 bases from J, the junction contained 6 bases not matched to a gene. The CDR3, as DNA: TGTGCCAGCGGGGGGGTCCGAAACGAGCAGTACTTC. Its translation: CASGGVRNEQYF.

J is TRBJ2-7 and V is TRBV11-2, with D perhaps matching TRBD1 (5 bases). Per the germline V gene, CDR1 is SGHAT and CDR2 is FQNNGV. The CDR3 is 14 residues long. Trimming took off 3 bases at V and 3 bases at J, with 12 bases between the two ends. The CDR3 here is CASSFGASNYEQYF. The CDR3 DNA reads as TGTGCCAGCAGCTTTGGGGCGTCTAACTACGAGCAGTACTTC.

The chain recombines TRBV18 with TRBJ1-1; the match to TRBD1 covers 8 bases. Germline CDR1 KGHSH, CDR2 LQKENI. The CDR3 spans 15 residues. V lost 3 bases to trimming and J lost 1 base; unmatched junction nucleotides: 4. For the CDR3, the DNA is TGTGCCAGCTCACCCCGGACAGGGTCGAACACTGAAGCTTTCTTT. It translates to CASSPRTGSNTEAFF.

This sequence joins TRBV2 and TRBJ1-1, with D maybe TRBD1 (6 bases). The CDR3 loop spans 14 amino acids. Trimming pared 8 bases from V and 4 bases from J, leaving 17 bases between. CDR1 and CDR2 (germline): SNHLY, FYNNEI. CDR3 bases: TGTGCCAGCCTCAGGGGAACTGGAGTCACTGAAGCTTTCTTT. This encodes CASLRGTGVTEAFF.

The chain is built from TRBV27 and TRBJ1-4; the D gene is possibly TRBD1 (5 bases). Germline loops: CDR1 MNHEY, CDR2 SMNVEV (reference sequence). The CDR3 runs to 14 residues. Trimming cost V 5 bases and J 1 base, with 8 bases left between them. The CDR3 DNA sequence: TGTGCCAGCAGTCCAACAGGAACTAATGAAAAACTGTTTTTT. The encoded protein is CASSPTGTNEKLFF. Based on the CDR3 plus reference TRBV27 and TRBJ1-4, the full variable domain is EAQVTQNPRYLITVTGKKLTVTCSQNMNHEYMSWYRQDPGLGLRQIYYSMNVEVTDKGDVPEGYKVSRKEKRNFPLILESPSPNQTSLYFCASSPTGTNEKLFFGSGTQLSVL.

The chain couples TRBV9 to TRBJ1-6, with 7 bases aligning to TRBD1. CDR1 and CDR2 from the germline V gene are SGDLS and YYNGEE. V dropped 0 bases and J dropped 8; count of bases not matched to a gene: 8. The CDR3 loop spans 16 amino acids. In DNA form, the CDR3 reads TGTGCCAGCAGCGTAGCTCCGTCAGGGGGAGATTCACCCCTCCACTTT. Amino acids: CASSVAPSGGDSPLHF.

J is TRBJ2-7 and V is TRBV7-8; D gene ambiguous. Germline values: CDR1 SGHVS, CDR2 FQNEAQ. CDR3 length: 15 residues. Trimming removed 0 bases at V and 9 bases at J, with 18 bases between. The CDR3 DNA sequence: TGTGCCAGCAGCTTAGCGCGGTCGGCTCCTCTCGGGCAGTACTTC. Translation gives CASSLARSAPLGQYF.

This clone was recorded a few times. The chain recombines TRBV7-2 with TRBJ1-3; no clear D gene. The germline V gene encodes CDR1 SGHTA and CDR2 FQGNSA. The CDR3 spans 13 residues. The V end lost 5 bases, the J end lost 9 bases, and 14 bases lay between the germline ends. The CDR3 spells CASSESPGITIYF. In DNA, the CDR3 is TGTGCCAGCAGCGAATCCCCCGGGATCACCATATATTTT.

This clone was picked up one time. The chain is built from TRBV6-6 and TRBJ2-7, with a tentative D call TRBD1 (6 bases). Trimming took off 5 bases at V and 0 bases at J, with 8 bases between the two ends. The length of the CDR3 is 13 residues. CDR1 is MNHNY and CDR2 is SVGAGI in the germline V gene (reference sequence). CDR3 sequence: CASSGQSSYEQYF. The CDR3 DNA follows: TGTGCCAGCAGTGGACAGAGCTCCTACGAGCAGTACTTC.